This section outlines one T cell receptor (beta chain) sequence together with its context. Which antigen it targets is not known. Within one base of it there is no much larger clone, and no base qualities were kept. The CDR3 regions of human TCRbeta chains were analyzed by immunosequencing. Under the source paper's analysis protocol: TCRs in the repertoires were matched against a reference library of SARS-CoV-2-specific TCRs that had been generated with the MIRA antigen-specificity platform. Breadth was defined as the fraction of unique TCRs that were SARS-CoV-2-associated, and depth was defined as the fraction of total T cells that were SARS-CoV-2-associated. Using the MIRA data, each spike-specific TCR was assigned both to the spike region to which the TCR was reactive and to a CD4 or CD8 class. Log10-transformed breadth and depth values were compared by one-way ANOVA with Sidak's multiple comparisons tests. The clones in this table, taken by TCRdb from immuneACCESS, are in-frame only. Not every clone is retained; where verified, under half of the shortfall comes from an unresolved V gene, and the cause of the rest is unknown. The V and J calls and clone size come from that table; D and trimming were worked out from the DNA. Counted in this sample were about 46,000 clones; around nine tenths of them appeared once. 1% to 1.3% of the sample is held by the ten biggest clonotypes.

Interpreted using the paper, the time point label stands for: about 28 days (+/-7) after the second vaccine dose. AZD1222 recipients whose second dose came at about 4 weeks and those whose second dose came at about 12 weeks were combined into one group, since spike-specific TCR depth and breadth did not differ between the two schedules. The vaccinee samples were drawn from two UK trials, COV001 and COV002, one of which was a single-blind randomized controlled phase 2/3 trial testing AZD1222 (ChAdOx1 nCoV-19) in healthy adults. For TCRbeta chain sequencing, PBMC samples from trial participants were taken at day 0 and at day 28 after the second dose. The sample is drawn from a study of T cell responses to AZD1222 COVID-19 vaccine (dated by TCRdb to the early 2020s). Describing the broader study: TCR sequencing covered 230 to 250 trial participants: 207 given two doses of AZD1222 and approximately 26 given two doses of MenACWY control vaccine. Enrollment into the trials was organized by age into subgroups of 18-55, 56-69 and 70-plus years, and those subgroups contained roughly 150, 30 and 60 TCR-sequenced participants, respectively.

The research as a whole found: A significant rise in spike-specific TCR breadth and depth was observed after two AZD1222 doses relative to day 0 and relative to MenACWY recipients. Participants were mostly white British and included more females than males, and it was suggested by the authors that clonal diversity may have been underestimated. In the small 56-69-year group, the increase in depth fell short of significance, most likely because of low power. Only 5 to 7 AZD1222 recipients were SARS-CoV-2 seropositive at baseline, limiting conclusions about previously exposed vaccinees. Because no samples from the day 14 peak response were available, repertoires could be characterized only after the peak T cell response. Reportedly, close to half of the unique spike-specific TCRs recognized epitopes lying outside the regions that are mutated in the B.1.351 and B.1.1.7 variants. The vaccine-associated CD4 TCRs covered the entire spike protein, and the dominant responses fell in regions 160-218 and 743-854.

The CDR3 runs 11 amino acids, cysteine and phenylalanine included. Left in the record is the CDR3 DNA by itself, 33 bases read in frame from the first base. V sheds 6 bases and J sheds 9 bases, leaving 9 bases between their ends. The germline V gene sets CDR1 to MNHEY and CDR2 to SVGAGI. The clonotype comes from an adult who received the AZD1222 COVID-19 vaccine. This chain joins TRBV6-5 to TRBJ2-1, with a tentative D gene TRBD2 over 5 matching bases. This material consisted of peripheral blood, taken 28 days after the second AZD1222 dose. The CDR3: CASSFEGEQFF. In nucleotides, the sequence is TGTGCCAGCAGCTTCGAGGGTGAGCAGTTCTTC.